This TCR beta chain derives from a study of PD-L1 blockade in urothelial cancer. Looking at the study overall: Study patients had been treated with 0 to 3 previous chemotherapy regimens.

There were between 1 and 8 samples from each patient, taken pretreatment and on-treatment. The CDR3 consists of 12 residues. The data were produced by immunoSEQ multiplex PCR, yet TCRdb's version contains in-frame clones alone and is incomplete. This table has approximately 110,000 clones, 70% to 90% appearing once. This TCR was recovered from a man in his fifties with urothelial cancer. The chain joins TRBV21-1 to TRBJ2-2; the table's TRBD2 call for D was not verified on the DNA. TRBV21-1 is a pseudogene. Sequences were derived from PBMCs, sampled around atezolizumab (anti-PD-L1) treatment. The CDR3 coding sequence is TGTGCCAGCCACACGGGCACCGGGGAGCTGTTTTTT. Amino acids: CASHTGTGELFF.